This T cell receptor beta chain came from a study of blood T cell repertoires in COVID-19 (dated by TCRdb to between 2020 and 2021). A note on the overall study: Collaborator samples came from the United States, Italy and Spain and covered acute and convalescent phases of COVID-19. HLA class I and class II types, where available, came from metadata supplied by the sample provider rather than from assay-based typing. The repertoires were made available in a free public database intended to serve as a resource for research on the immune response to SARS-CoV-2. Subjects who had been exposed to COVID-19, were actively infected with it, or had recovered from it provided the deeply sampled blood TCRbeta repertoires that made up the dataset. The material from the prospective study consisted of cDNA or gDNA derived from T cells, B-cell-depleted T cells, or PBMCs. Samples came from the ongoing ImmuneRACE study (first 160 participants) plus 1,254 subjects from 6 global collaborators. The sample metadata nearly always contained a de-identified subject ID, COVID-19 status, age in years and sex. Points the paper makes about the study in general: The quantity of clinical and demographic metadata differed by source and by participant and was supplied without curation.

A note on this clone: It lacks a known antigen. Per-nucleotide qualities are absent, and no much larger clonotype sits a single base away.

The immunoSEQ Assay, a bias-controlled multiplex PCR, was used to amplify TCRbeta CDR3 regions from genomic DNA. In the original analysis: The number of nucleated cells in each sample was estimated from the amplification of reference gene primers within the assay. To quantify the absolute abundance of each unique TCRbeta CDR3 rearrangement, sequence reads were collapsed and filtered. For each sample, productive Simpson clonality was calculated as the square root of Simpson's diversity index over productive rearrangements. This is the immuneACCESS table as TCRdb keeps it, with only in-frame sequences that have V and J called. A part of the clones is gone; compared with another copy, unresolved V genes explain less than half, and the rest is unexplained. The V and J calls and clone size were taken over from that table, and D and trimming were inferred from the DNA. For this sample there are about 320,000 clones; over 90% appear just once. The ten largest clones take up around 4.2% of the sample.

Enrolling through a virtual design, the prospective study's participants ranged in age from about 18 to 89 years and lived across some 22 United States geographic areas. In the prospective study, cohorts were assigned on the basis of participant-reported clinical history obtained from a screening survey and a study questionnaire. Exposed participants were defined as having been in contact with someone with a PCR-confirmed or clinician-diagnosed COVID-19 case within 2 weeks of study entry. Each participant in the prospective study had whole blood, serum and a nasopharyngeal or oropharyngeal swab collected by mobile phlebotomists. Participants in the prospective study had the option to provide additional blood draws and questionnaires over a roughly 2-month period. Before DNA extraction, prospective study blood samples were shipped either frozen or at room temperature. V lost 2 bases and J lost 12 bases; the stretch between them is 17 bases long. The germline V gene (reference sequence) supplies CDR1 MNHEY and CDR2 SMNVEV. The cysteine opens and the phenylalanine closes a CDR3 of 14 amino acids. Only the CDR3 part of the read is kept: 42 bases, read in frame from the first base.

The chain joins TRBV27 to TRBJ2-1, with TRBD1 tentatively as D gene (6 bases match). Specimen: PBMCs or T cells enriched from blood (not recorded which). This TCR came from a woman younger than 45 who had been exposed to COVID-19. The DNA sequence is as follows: TGTGCCAGCAGTTTAGGCCGAGCAGGGGAACTGCAGTTCTTC. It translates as CASSLGRAGELQFF.